These T cell receptor beta chains were read from a single sample in a study of metastatic and nonmetastatic thyroid tumors. TCRdb re-called clones via MiXCR from the PCR reads. This table has over 50,000 clones, 25% to 35% appearing once. Sample: blood. The receptors derive from a female donor with papillary thyroid cancer or a benign thyroid nodule (not recorded which). Some clones in this sample may be carry-over from other donors' samples. CDR3s leave out the opening cysteine and the closing phenylalanine or tryptophan. Fields, in order: J gene, V gene, CDR3 protein.

>TRBJ1-1|TRBV4-1
ASSQTFSRTEAF
>TRBJ2-1|TRBV18
ASSPPASGSYNEQF
>TRBJ1-5|TRBV12-3/TRBV12-4
ASTDSYSNQPQH
>TRBJ1-1|TRBV12-3/TRBV12-4
ASSETGGGEGTEAF
>TRBJ2-7|TRBV4-1
ASSQETLGEYEQY
>TRBJ2-7|TRBV5-1
ASSLGIGGQGNSYEQY
>TRBJ2-6|TRBV6-5
ASSYGLFSGANVLT
>TRBJ2-2|TRBV24-1
ATSDFGSTGELF
>TRBJ2-1|TRBV7-8
ASSSAGVRGNEQF
>TRBJ2-1|TRBV19
ASSIKGRSGGDNEQF